This TCR beta chain derives from a study of blood T cell repertoires in COVID-19. This clone has only a few counts. The protocol was immunoSEQ multiplex PCR, while the TCRdb copy is restricted to in-frame clones and leaves out a portion. The sample consists of over 70,000 clones, under 80% of them appearing once. Germline CDR1 MNHEY, CDR2 SVGAGI. J gave up 4 bases and V 7 bases, and 11 bases lay outside the gene matches. The CDR3 length is 15 residues. The sequenced sample was peripheral blood. The rearrangement uses TRBV6-5 and TRBJ2-3, with TRBD2 matching 7 bases. The clonotype was recovered from a woman older than 75 with active or convalescent COVID-19. The CDR3 sequence is CASTPWSGLADTQYF. DNA for the CDR3: TGTGCCAGCACCCCCTGGAGCGGACTAGCAGATACGCAGTATTTT.